This T cell receptor (beta chain) derives from a study of CD8 T cells in Susac syndrome. The study's findings and limits: The study's TCR sequencing and HLA analysis drew on a certain number of individuals. That number was acknowledged as relatively small.

CD8+ and CD4+ blood T cells underwent TCR beta sequencing. Trimming shortened V by 2 bases and J by 9 bases, and 10 bases separated the two germline ends. This CDR3 comprises 13 residues. Germline CDR1 SGHAT, CDR2 FQNNGV. Random hexamers were used to reverse transcribe about 0.5 to 1 ug of RNA. By means of immunoSEQ multiplex PCR, TCR beta CDR3 spanning 54 Vbeta and 13 Jbeta underwent amplification. TCRdb independently ran MiXCR on the immunoSEQ multiplex PCR reads; one entry per CDR3 protein. Among approximately 270,000 distinct CDR3 sequences listed, 93% were seen once. This clonotype was detected once. What it binds is unknown.

Sequenced material: CD4+ T cells from PBMCs. The clonotype comes from a human donor with multiple sclerosis. The gene calls are TRBV11-2 and TRBJ2-2; a possible D gene is TRBD2 (6 bases). CDR3 sequence (DNA): TGTGCCAGCAGCTTATCCGGGGGTCGGGAGCTGTTTTTT. Its translation is CASSLSGGRELFF.